This T cell receptor (beta chain) stems from a study of blood T cell repertoires in COVID-19. Study background: In each case, the material was cDNA or gDNA derived from T cells, B-cell-depleted T cells, or PBMCs.

Authors' data handling: Amplification from reference gene primers served as the basis for estimated nucleated cell counts. Measured with immunoSEQ multiplex PCR; TCRdb has only the in-frame clones, and not every one. V and J calls and clone size are those listed in that table; D and trimming were worked out from the DNA. This sample has around 150,000 clones; about 86% occur once, and the top ten carry around 8.2%. The TCR sequence derives from a man in his 60s with acute or convalescent COVID-19. Material for sequencing was peripheral blood.

CDR3 bases: TGCAGCGTTGAACGGACAGCAAACTATGGCTACACCTTC. Translation: CSVERTANYGYTF. The chain employs TRBV29-1 and TRBJ1-2; D possibly corresponds to TRBD1 (6 bases). The length of the CDR3 is 13 residues. Trimming left V 2 bases short and J 2 bases short, with 9 bases between. Per germline, CDR1 SQVTM and CDR2 ANQGSEA.